This TCR beta chain was obtained from a study of CD8 T cells in Susac syndrome. Study findings and constraints: Clonal expansion did not appear in Susac syndrome CD4+ T cell repertoires.

All included Susac syndrome patients satisfied recently defined diagnostic criteria for definite or probable disease. The CDR3 totals 15 residues. With 3 bases removed from V and 5 bases from J, the gap between germline ends came to 14 bases. Per germline, CDR1 LNHDA and CDR2 SQIVND (reference sequence). This clonotype was seen only once. Its specificity is unknown. RNA in amounts of roughly 0.5 to 1 ug was reverse transcribed with random hexamers. The immunoSEQ assay covered 54 Vbeta and 13 Jbeta segments for CDR3. TCRdb re-analysed the immunoSEQ multiplex PCR reads in MiXCR, keeping a single row per CDR3 protein. The data show about 240,000 distinct CDR3 sequences, less than 96% seen once.

The rearrangement joins TRBV19 to TRBJ2-1; D is unclear. This clonotype was obtained from a human donor with Susac syndrome. The sample comprised CD4+ T cells from PBMCs. The CDR3 nucleotides are TGTGCCAGTAGTATTCAGGCCTCTTCTAACAATGAGCAGTTCTTC. It translates to CASSIQASSNNEQFF.